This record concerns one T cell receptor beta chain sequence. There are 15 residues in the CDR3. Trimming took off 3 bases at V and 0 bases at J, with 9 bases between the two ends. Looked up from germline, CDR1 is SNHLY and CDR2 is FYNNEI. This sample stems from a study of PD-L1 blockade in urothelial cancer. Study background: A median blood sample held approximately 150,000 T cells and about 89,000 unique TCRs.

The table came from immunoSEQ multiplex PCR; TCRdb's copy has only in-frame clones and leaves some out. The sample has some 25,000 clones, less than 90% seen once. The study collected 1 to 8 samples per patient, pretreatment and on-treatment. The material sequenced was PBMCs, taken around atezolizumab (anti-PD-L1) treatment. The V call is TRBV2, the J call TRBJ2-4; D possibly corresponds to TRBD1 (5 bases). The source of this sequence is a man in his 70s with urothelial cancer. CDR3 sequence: CASSERQLAKNIQYF. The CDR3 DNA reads TGTGCCAGCAGTGAGAGACAGTTAGCCAAAAACATTCAGTACTTC.